One sample yielded the 8 T cell receptor beta chains listed below, sequenced in a study of human T cells and chemical hapten exposure. Time point meaning: patch test 2, 6 weeks after DPC sensitization. Stated treatment: therapeutic diphenylcyclopropenone sensitization with weekly scalp DPC. TCRdb itself ran the RACE reads through MiXCR, one entry per CDR3 protein. The profile shows tens of thousands of distinct CDR3 sequences, about 10% of them singletons. Sequenced material: whole blood, taken in connection with sensitization to the hapten diphenylcyclopropenone (DPC). The receptors here all came from a man aged 35-49 years with alopecia areata. Some clones in this sample may be carry-over from other donors' samples.

In this sample, this clonotype turned up a few times. CDR3 loop: CASSLDVGQGQNIQYF. The CDR3 DNA reads as TGTGCCAGCAGCTTAGATGTTGGACAGGGGCAAAACATTCAGTACTTC. The genes are TRBV7-8 and TRBJ2-4; TRBD1 agrees at 9 bases. In germline, CDR1 is SGHVS, CDR2 FQNEAQ. Trimming took 1 base from V and 5 from J; bases not matched to a gene: 6. This CDR3 contains 16 residues. The entire variable domain, with the rest obtained from reference TRBV7-8 and TRBJ2-4, is as follows: GAGVSQSPRYKVAKRGQDVALRCDPISGHVSLFWYQQALGQGPEFLTYFQNEAQLDKSGLPSDRFFAERPEGSVSTLKIQRTQQEDSAVYLCASSLDVGQGQNIQYFGAGTRLSVL.

CDR3 nucleotides: TGTGCCAGCAGTTTATTCTCGGGCGGCGGGAGGACCACAGATACGCAGTATTTT. As protein: CASSLFSGGGRTTDTQYF. V gene TRBV12-3 or TRBV12-4 combines with J gene TRBJ2-3, with 8 nucleotides matching TRBD2. With V trimmed by 2 bases and J by 2 bases, 12 bases remained unmatched. This CDR3 has 18 amino acids.

The V gene is TRBV19, the J gene TRBJ1-5, with 7 positions matching TRBD1. The CDR3 is 18 amino acids. Germline CDR1 and CDR2: LNHDA and SQIVND (reference sequence). Trimming cost V 0 bases and J 3 bases; bases outside gene matches: 11. The CDR3, as DNA: TGTGCCAGTAGTATAGATCAGACAGGGACGGTCGACAATCAGCCCCAGCATTTT. Translation: CASSIDQTGTVDNQPQHF.

The chain recombines TRBV5-4 with TRBJ2-3; 7 bases fit TRBD2. CDR1 SGHNT and CDR2 YYREEE come from the germline V gene (reference sequence). The CDR3 sequence is 15 residues long. The trim removed 4 bases at V and 2 bases at J, leaving 7 bases unmatched. The CDR3 is CASSPGLKHTDTQYF. CDR3 nucleotide sequence: TGTGCCAGCAGCCCGGGACTAAAGCACACAGATACGCAGTATTTT.

This clonotype was seen a few times. The chain joins TRBV20-1 to TRBJ2-5; 8 positions match TRBD1. Losses at the gene ends were 6 bases for V and 2 bases for J; bases not matched to a gene: 5. Germline values: CDR1 DFQATT, CDR2 SNEGSKA (reference sequence). The CDR3 length is 13 residues. The CDR3 region is CSARRDRQETQYF. The CDR3 nucleotides read TGCAGTGCGCGAAGGGACAGGCAAGAGACCCAGTACTTC.

This clonotype was found a few times. The chain has TRBV10-3 and TRBJ2-3; 12 nucleotides line up with TRBD2. J lost 2 bases, V lost 8 bases, and 2 bases had no gene match. CDR3 length: 14 amino acids. Per germline, CDR1 ENHRY and CDR2 SYGVKD. The CDR3: CAIRTSGVTDTQYF. CDR3 nucleotide sequence: TGTGCCATCCGGACTAGCGGGGTCACAGATACGCAGTATTTT.

CDR3: CATSAGWGYTF. For the CDR3, the DNA is TGTGCCACCAGCGCGGGTTGGGGCTACACCTTC. The chain carries TRBV15 and TRBJ1-2, with unresolved D. This CDR3 contains 11 residues. Trimming shortened V by 5 bases and J by 8 bases, and 9 bases separated the two germline ends. Germline V gene sequence: CDR1 LNHNV, CDR2 YYDKDF (reference sequence). The whole variable domain, filled in from reference TRBV15 and TRBJ1-2, reads DAMVIQNPRYQVTQFGKPVTLSCSQTLNHNVMYWYQQKSSQAPKLLFHYYDKDFNNEADTPDNFQSRRPNTSFCFLDIRSPGLGDTAMYLCATSAGWGYTFGSGTRLTVV.

This clonotype was seen a few times. The gene calls are TRBV7-9 and TRBJ1-1; 9 nucleotides agree with TRBD1. This CDR3 contains 16 residues. V gave up 5 bases and J gave up 4 bases; unmatched junction bases: 11. CDR1 SEHNR and CDR2 FQNEAQ come from the germline V gene (reference sequence). The CDR3 spells CASSQTGGAGVTEAFF. The CDR3 region has the DNA TGTGCCAGCAGCCAAACAGGGGGCGCCGGGGTCACTGAAGCTTTCTTT.